The 11 T cell receptor beta chains below all came from one sample that was sequenced in a study of blood T cell repertoires in COVID-19. TCRdb keeps only in-frame clones here, not all; method: immunoSEQ multiplex PCR. Found here are roughly 220,000 clones, about 86% of them singletons; the top ten hold approximately 3%. The sequenced sample was peripheral blood. Receptors originate from a woman aged 25 to 39 who had recovered from COVID-19.

The chain carries TRBV2 and TRBJ2-5; no clear D. Trimming took off 10 bases at V and 4 bases at J, with 7 bases between the two ends. This CDR3 region has 10 residues. Per germline, CDR1 SNHLY and CDR2 FYNNEI. The CDR3 loop reads CAIRLETQYF. For the CDR3, the DNA is TGTGCCATCCGTTTAGAGACCCAGTACTTC. The entire variable domain, with the rest obtained from reference TRBV2 and TRBJ2-5, is as follows: EPEVTQTPSHQVTQMGQEVILRCVPISNHLYFYWYRQILGQKVEFLVSFYNNEISEKSEIFDDQFSVERPDGSNFTLKIRSTKLEDSAMYFCAIRLETQYFGPGTRLLVL.

This sequence joins TRBV5-4 and TRBJ2-1, with D tentatively TRBD2 (9 bases). This CDR3 has 20 amino acids. Germline V CDR1 and CDR2: SGHNT, YYREEE (reference sequence). Trimming cost V 5 bases and J 8 bases, with 35 bases left between them. CDR3 DNA: TGTGCCAGCAGTTATGACAGGGGCCTTCTTCTTAGCGGGAGAGGGGATGAGCAGTTCTTC. Translation gives CASSYDRGLLLSGRGDEQFF.

The gene calls are TRBV19 and TRBJ1-5; D is uncertain. The CDR3 spans 15 residues. Germline CDR1 LNHDA, CDR2 SQIVND (reference sequence). The ends were cut back, 8 bases at V and 0 bases at J, with 14 bases in the middle. CDR3 sequence: CASCWTIYSNQPQHF. The CDR3 coding sequence is TGTGCCAGTTGTTGGACTATCTATAGCAATCAGCCCCAGCATTTT.

The chain couples TRBV11-2 to TRBJ1-5, with D unclear. Germline V gene sequence: CDR1 SGHAT, CDR2 FQNNGV. Trimming took off 2 bases at V and 2 bases at J, with 4 bases between the two ends. The CDR3 is made up of 13 amino acids. CDR3 loop: CASSLSGNQPQHF. The CDR3 coding sequence is TGTGCCAGCAGCTTATCGGGCAATCAGCCCCAGCATTTT.

The V gene is TRBV9, the J gene TRBJ1-4, with a tentative D call TRBD1 (5 bases). Germline CDR1 SGDLS, CDR2 YYNGEE. The CDR3 is 14 amino acids. Trimming pared 4 bases from V and 0 bases from J, leaving 7 bases between. The CDR3: CASSQGATNEKLFF. CDR3 in DNA: TGTGCCAGCAGCCAGGGTGCAACTAATGAAAAACTGTTTTTT.

The genes are TRBV14 and TRBJ2-3; a possible D gene is TRBD2 (5 bases). CDR3 length: 16 residues. Trimming pared 6 bases from V and 4 bases from J, leaving 20 bases between. The V gene's germline CDR1 is SGHDN and CDR2 FVKESK. The CDR3 loop reads CASSPLDSYGADTQYF. In nucleotides, the CDR3 is TGTGCCAGCAGTCCACTCGACTCTTACGGGGCAGATACGCAGTATTTT.

V and J are TRBV19 and TRBJ1-1, with D perhaps matching TRBD1 (5 bases). Trimming removed 5 bases at V and 3 bases at J, with 10 bases between. The CDR3 extends over 13 amino acids. The germline gives CDR1 LNHDA, CDR2 SQIVND (reference sequence). In nucleotides, the CDR3 is TGTGCCAGTAGTTCTGGGGGGTACACTGAAGCTTTCTTT. It translates to CASSSGGYTEAFF. The full variable domain, in which reference TRBV19 and TRBJ1-1 provide the parts outside the CDR3, is DGGITQSPKYLFRKEGQNVTLSCEQNLNHDAMYWYRQDPGQGLRLIYYSQIVNDFQKGDIAEGYSVSREKKESFPLTVTSAQKNPTAFYLCASSSGGYTEAFFGQGTRLTVV.

The chain recombines TRBV5-1 with TRBJ1-1; 7 bases match TRBD1. The germline V gene has CDR1 SGHRS and CDR2 YFSETQ. V trimming: 4 bases; J trimming: 3 bases; junction bases outside the gene matches: 3. This CDR3 region has 13 residues. The chain's CDR3 is CASSPTGDTEAFF. The CDR3 bases are TGCGCCAGCAGCCCCACAGGGGACACTGAAGCTTTCTTT.

This clone was observed many times. The chain uses TRBV2 and TRBJ2-3; 8 bases are a match to TRBD1. From germline, CDR1 is SNHLY and CDR2 FYNNEI. The length of the CDR3 is 14 residues. Germline trimming cut 3 bases from V and 5 bases from J; bases unmatched to any gene: 4. The CDR3 coding sequence is TGTGCCAGCAGTGAGGGGACAGGTGTAGATACGCAGTATTTT. It translates to CASSEGTGVDTQYF.

The V and J genes are TRBV19 and TRBJ2-7; 9 bases are shared with TRBD1. V dropped 5 bases and J dropped 4; count of bases not matched to a gene: 6. The CDR3 loop spans 14 amino acids. Germline V gives CDR1 LNHDA, CDR2 SQIVND (reference sequence). DNA for the CDR3: TGTGCCAGTAGTGCGGGACAGGGTGGTTACGAGCAGTACTTC. Its protein is CASSAGQGGYEQYF.

This chain connects TRBV18 to TRBJ2-7; 7 bases align to TRBD1. The ends lost 3 bases at V and 3 bases at J; junction bases unmatched: 8. This CDR3 region has 15 residues. Germline V gives CDR1 KGHSH, CDR2 LQKENI. The CDR3 DNA reads TGTGCCAGCTCACCTCAGGGGGAACAAGGCTACGAGCAGTACTTC. It yields the protein CASSPQGEQGYEQYF.